What follows is one TCR beta chain and its context. Trimming took 5 bases from V and 8 from J, leaving 12 bases between them. This CDR3 has 12 residues. From germline, CDR1 is SEHNR and CDR2 FQNEAQ (reference sequence). Participant-given clinical history determined each cohort assignment. Cohort 3 donors were reported recovered after two negative PCRs, clearance, or symptom resolution. The sample is drawn from a study of blood T cell repertoires in COVID-19. Data came from immunoSEQ multiplex PCR; TCRdb stores just in-frame clones and leaves some out. The sample holds about 300,000 clones, about 85% seen once.

Sequencing input: PBMCs or T cells enriched from blood (not recorded which). The chain uses TRBV7-9 and TRBJ1-2; D unclear. The source is a woman aged 45-60 years who had recovered from COVID-19. The DNA for the CDR3 is TGTGCCAGCAGCCCGTCAACGGAGGGCTACACCTTC. Protein: CASSPSTEGYTF.